Listed here are 24 T cell receptor beta chains from one sample, sequenced in a study of vaccination effects on CD4 cells after COVID-19. Antigen-specific CD4+ T cells were expanded with viral peptide pools in the ViraFEST assay before sequencing. The authors isolated CD4+ T cells after 9 to 10 days of culture. Vaccination of participants consisted of two doses of either the BNT162b2 or mRNA-1273 vaccine. These TCRs' antigens remain unknown. Clones were sequenced by immunoSEQ multiplex PCR, and TCRdb holds only the in-frame ones, with some missing. The sample comprises about 69,000 clones, just under 75% of which are singletons, and around 1.5% rests with the top ten. The specimen comprised CD4+ T cells from PBMCs cultured with HCoV-229E spike peptides, sampled after COVID-19 vaccination. These receptors all stem from a human donor who received a COVID-19 vaccine.

This chain connects TRBV7-2 to TRBJ2-1; 10 bases are shared with TRBD2. The CDR3 is 16 residues long. Germline V gives CDR1 SGHTA, CDR2 FQGNSA. With 4 bases clipped from V and 7 bases from J, the junction kept 10 bases outside the gene matches. CDR3 in amino acids: CASSSSTSGVENEQFF. The CDR3 coding sequence is TGTGCCAGCAGCTCCTCTACTAGCGGGGTGGAGAATGAGCAGTTCTTC.

This clone was seen only once. The chain combines TRBV29-1 with TRBJ2-5, with D possibly being TRBD2 (5 bases). This CDR3 comprises 12 residues. Trimming removed 5 bases from V and 5 bases from J, with 12 bases in between. Per germline, CDR1 SQVTM and CDR2 ANQGSEA. Here the CDR3 reads CSVIGLSETQYF. The CDR3 coding sequence is TGCAGCGTTATAGGACTTTCGGAGACCCAGTACTTC.

The rearrangement links TRBV5-6 to TRBJ2-7; TRBD1 agrees at 11 bases. In germline, CDR1 is SGHDT, CDR2 YYEEEE. V shed 1 base, J shed 6 bases, and the junction held 3 bases outside the gene matches. This CDR3 spans 14 amino acids. The CDR3, as DNA: TGTGCCAGCAGCTTGAGGACAGGGGGCGGCGAGCAGTACGTC. Residues: CASSLRTGGGEQYV.

This clone was seen only once. The chain carries TRBV7-9 and TRBJ2-6, with 8 nucleotides matching TRBD1. The trim removed 5 bases at V and 2 bases at J, leaving 8 bases unmatched. Germline V gives CDR1 SEHNR, CDR2 FQNEAQ (reference sequence). The CDR3 is 17 residues long. The CDR3 is CASSPRTGLTGANVLTF. Written as DNA, the CDR3 is TGTGCCAGCAGCCCACGGACAGGGCTGACTGGGGCCAACGTCCTGACTTTC.

The table lists this clone with a few counts. The chain joins TRBV7-3 to TRBJ1-1, with 7 bases that match TRBD1. The V gene's germline CDR1 is SGHTA and CDR2 FQGTGA. This CDR3 comprises 14 residues. Trimming at V came to 4 bases and at J to 5 bases, leaving 7 bases not matched to a gene. CDR3 sequence: CASSSNRGGTEAFF. Here the CDR3 DNA reads TGTGCCAGCAGCTCGAACAGGGGAGGGACTGAAGCTTTCTTT.

The chain carries TRBV29-1 and TRBJ2-5, with D perhaps matching TRBD1 or TRBD2 (6 bases each). V was pared by 7 bases and J by 0 bases, with 15 bases between. CDR3 length equals 14 residues. Germline lookup yields CDR1 SQVTM and CDR2 ANQGSEA. In nucleotides, the CDR3 is TGCAGCGCGGAGGGACACCTGTACCAAGAGACCCAGTACTTC. Translation: CSAEGHLYQETQYF.

This chain connects TRBV7-2 to TRBJ2-2, with 10 positions matching TRBD1. Germline trimming cut 9 bases from V and 2 bases from J; bases unmatched to any gene: 6. The CDR3 has 15 residues. The germline CDR1 and CDR2 sequences are SGHTA and FQGNSA. The CDR3 nucleotides are TGTGCCAGTCGGACAGGGGGAACTAACACCGGGGAGCTGTTTTTT. Encoded protein: CASRTGGTNTGELFF. The variable domain in full, with the rest retrieved from reference TRBV7-2 and TRBJ2-2, is GAGVSQSPSNKVTEKGKDVELRCDPISGHTALYWYRQSLGQGLEFLIYFQGNSAPDKSGLPSDRFSAERTGGSVSTLTIQRTQQEDSAVYLCASRTGGTNTGELFFGEGSRLTVL.

The sample holds a few counts of this clone. Written as DNA, the CDR3 is TGTGCCAGCAGCGTAGAGATAACAGGGAACACTGAAGCTTTCTTT. It codes for CASSVEITGNTEAFF. The gene calls are TRBV9 and TRBJ1-1; possible D gene TRBD1, 5 bases. V was trimmed by 0 bases and J by 1 base, leaving 10 bases between them. The CDR3 has 15 residues. CDR1 is SGDLS, CDR2 YYNGEE, per germline.

This clone appeared once. The CDR3 loop reads CASSRQGQPNQPQHF. The CDR3 nucleotides are TGTGCCAGCTCCCGACAGGGACAGCCCAATCAGCCCCAGCATTTT. The rearrangement uses TRBV18 and TRBJ1-5, with 7 bases matching TRBD1. The trim removed 6 bases at V and 3 bases at J, leaving 8 bases unmatched. The CDR3 has 15 residues. Germline V gene sequence: CDR1 KGHSH, CDR2 LQKENI.

The table lists this clone with a few counts. The chain combines TRBV19 with TRBJ1-5; D remains unclear. The germline V and J ends were trimmed by 9 bases and 4 bases, with 22 bases remaining between them. Germline-derived CDR1 and CDR2 are LNHDA and SQIVND (reference sequence). CDR3 length equals 16 residues. CDR3: CASTISGPKGNQPQHF. Here the CDR3 DNA reads TGTGCCAGCACGATATCCGGGCCCAAGGGAAATCAGCCCCAGCATTTT. Supplemented by reference TRBV19 and TRBJ1-5, the full variable domain reads DGGITQSPKYLFRKEGQNVTLSCEQNLNHDAMYWYRQDPGQGLRLIYYSQIVNDFQKGDIAEGYSVSREKKESFPLTVTSAQKNPTAFYLCASTISGPKGNQPQHFGDGTRLSIL.

J is TRBJ1-1 and V is TRBV5-8, with D perhaps TRBD1 (5 bases). V lost 7 bases and J lost 4, with 14 bases in between. The CDR3 sequence is 13 residues long. CDR1 and CDR2 from the germline V gene are SGHTS and YDEGEE. The CDR3 loop is CASPGGWVTEAFF. The DNA of the CDR3 is TGTGCCAGCCCCGGGGGGTGGGTCACTGAAGCTTTCTTT.

The rearrangement uses TRBV7-3 and TRBJ2-3; 7 bases line up with TRBD2. There are 13 residues in the CDR3. Losses at the gene ends were 5 bases for V and 2 bases for J; bases not matched to a gene: 1. The germline V gene encodes CDR1 SGHTA and CDR2 FQGTGA. The CDR3 DNA sequence: TGTGCCAGCAGCGGGGGGGACACAGATACGCAGTATTTT. Translation gives CASSGGDTDTQYF.

The chain joins TRBV7-8 to TRBJ1-3, with D uncertain. Trimming took 4 bases from V and 0 from J, leaving 10 bases between them. The CDR3 spans 15 residues. CDR1 and CDR2 (germline): SGHVS, FQNEAQ. CDR3 bases: TGTGCCAGCAGCTCTCGACTGATCTCTGGAAACACCATATATTTT. Protein: CASSSRLISGNTIYF.

This chain uses TRBV7-3 with TRBJ2-2; 7 positions agree with TRBD1. The V and J ends lost 5 bases and 1 base, in that order; junction bases with no gene match: 1. The CDR3 sequence is 14 residues long. From germline, CDR1 is SGHTA and CDR2 FQGTGA. CDR3 amino acids: CASSRDRNTGELFF. The CDR3 DNA reads as TGTGCCAGCAGCCGGGACAGGAACACCGGGGAGCTGTTTTTT.

The V gene is TRBV19, the J gene TRBJ2-3; D is undetermined. Germline V gives CDR1 LNHDA, CDR2 SQIVND (reference sequence). The CDR3 totals 15 residues. V lost 3 bases, J lost 0 bases, and 10 bases lay in between. CDR3 nucleotides: TGTGCCAGTAGTATCTGGCGGCTAAGCACAGATACGCAGTATTTT. Translating it yields CASSIWRLSTDTQYF. Supplemented by reference TRBV19 and TRBJ2-3, the full variable domain reads DGGITQSPKYLFRKEGQNVTLSCEQNLNHDAMYWYRQDPGQGLRLIYYSQIVNDFQKGDIAEGYSVSREKKESFPLTVTSAQKNPTAFYLCASSIWRLSTDTQYFGPGTRLTVL.

This chain connects TRBV19 to TRBJ1-2, with unresolved D. The V gene's germline CDR1 is LNHDA and CDR2 SQIVND (reference sequence). Trimming cost V 6 bases and J 0 bases, with 5 bases left between them. This CDR3 region has 12 residues. CDR3 nucleotides: TGTGCCAGTAGGGGGACTAACTATGGCTACACCTTC. This translates into CASRGTNYGYTF. Full variable domain (missing parts from reference TRBV19 and TRBJ1-2): DGGITQSPKYLFRKEGQNVTLSCEQNLNHDAMYWYRQDPGQGLRLIYYSQIVNDFQKGDIAEGYSVSREKKESFPLTVTSAQKNPTAFYLCASRGTNYGYTFGSGTRLTVV.

The J gene is TRBJ1-1, the V gene TRBV2; D is undetermined. The V gene lost 5 bases and the J gene lost 5 bases, with 12 bases spanning the gap. Germline V lookup: CDR1 SNHLY, CDR2 FYNNEI. This CDR3 is 13 amino acids long. The CDR3 DNA follows: TGTGCCAGCAGTAATGATGGACGAACTGAAGCTTTCTTT. It is translated as CASSNDGRTEAFF. The full variable domain, its missing parts supplied by reference TRBV2 and TRBJ1-1, is EPEVTQTPSHQVTQMGQEVILRCVPISNHLYFYWYRQILGQKVEFLVSFYNNEISEKSEIFDDQFSVERPDGSNFTLKIRSTKLEDSAMYFCASSNDGRTEAFFGQGTRLTVV.

In this sample, this clone turned up once. This rearrangement joins TRBV19 to TRBJ1-5, with D perhaps matching TRBD1 (6 bases). Germline-derived CDR1 and CDR2 are LNHDA and SQIVND (reference sequence). With 2 bases removed from V and 0 bases from J, the gap between germline ends came to 20 bases. The CDR3 consists of 19 residues. The CDR3 region has the DNA TGTGCCAGTAGTATAAGTCCAGGGGTTAGGCTGTATAGCAATCAGCCCCAGCATTTT. Translating it yields CASSISPGVRLYSNQPQHF.

The V call is TRBV18, the J call TRBJ2-1, with 7 bases matching TRBD1. Germline V lookup: CDR1 KGHSH, CDR2 LQKENI. The V and J ends lost 3 bases and 5 bases, in that order; junction bases with no gene match: 10. CDR3 size: 16 residues. CDR3 DNA sequence: TGTGCCAGCTCACCGAATCGGGGACAGCTCGACAATGAGCAGTTCTTC. The encoded protein is CASSPNRGQLDNEQFF.

The chain uses TRBV28 and TRBJ1-4; D may be TRBD1 (6 bases). CDR3 size: 15 residues. V was trimmed by 7 bases and J by 5 bases, leaving 17 bases between them. Germline loops: CDR1 MDHEN, CDR2 SYDVKM. This chain's CDR3 is CASNPNRVPNEKLFF. The CDR3 nucleotides read TGTGCCAGCAATCCCAACAGGGTACCGAATGAAAAACTGTTTTTT.

CDR3 DNA: TGTGCCAGCAGCCCAGTTACAGGGAAGAAAAACATTCAGTACTTC. This codes for CASSPVTGKKNIQYF. The genes are TRBV7-9 and TRBJ2-4, with D possibly matching TRBD1 (6 bases). Germline CDR1 and CDR2: SEHNR and FQNEAQ (reference sequence). Trimming stripped 5 bases from V and 4 bases from J, with 15 bases between. CDR3 size: 15 residues. Full variable domain (remainder filled in from reference TRBV7-9 and TRBJ2-4): DTGVSQNPRHKITKRGQNVTFRCDPISEHNRLYWYRQTLGQGPEFLTYFQNEAQLEKSRLLSDRFSAERPKGSFSTLEIQRTEQGDSAMYLCASSPVTGKKNIQYFGAGTRLSVL.

CDR3 region: CASSLDRLQETQYF. The CDR3 DNA sequence: TGTGCCAGCAGCCTGGACAGGCTACAAGAGACCCAGTACTTC. The genes are TRBV7-2 and TRBJ2-5; 7 bases line up with TRBD1. With 5 bases clipped from V and 2 bases from J, the junction kept 5 bases outside the gene matches. In germline, CDR1 is SGHTA, CDR2 FQGNSA. CDR3 size: 14 residues. Full variable domain (rest looked up from reference TRBV7-2 and TRBJ2-5): GAGVSQSPSNKVTEKGKDVELRCDPISGHTALYWYRQSLGQGLEFLIYFQGNSAPDKSGLPSDRFSAERTGGSVSTLTIQRTQQEDSAVYLCASSLDRLQETQYFGPGTRLLVL.

The CDR3 here is CASSRRTGREDTQYF. CDR3 coding DNA: TGCGCCAGCAGCAGGCGGACAGGGCGCGAGGATACGCAGTATTTT. The V and J genes are TRBV4-1 and TRBJ2-3; 8 bases match TRBD1. The CDR3 is 15 residues long. After removal of 5 bases from V and 6 bases from J, the junction contained 10 bases not matched to a gene. CDR1 and CDR2 (germline): MGHRA, YSYEKL.

In its sample, this clone was seen a few times. This rearrangement joins TRBV5-1 to TRBJ2-3; D may be TRBD2 (6 bases). This CDR3 contains 14 residues. Germline CDR1 SGHRS, CDR2 YFSETQ. Trimming removed 3 bases at V and 4 bases at J, with 12 bases between. This CDR3 is CASSSGGSADTQYF. The CDR3 nucleotides read TGCGCCAGCAGCTCCGGGGGTAGCGCAGATACGCAGTATTTT.